These 2 T cell receptor beta chains were sequenced from one sample in a study of T cell changes during pregnancy in multiple sclerosis. Profiled with immunoSEQ multiplex PCR; TCRdb holds only in-frame clones, not every one. This table holds about 75,000 clones, 89% found once. The sample here was peripheral blood, taken in the first trimester of pregnancy. The receptors come from a female donor in good health, enrolled as a control in a pregnancy study.

In this sample, this clone turned up a few times. V usage is TRBV6-5 and J usage is TRBJ1-2; D ambiguous. V was cut by 0 bases and J by 4 bases, with 9 bases left in between. The length of the CDR3 is 14 residues. Germline V gene sequence: CDR1 MNHEY, CDR2 SVGAGI. The CDR3 DNA follows: TGTGCCAGCAGTTACTCGGGGAGGGCCTATGGCTACACCTTC. Residues: CASSYSGRAYGYTF.

This clone was detected a few times. V usage is TRBV28 and J usage is TRBJ2-7, with D possibly matching TRBD2 (5 bases). V was shortened by 6 bases and J by 6 bases, with 9 bases between the two germline ends. The CDR3 is 11 amino acids. Per the germline V gene, CDR1 is MDHEN and CDR2 is SYDVKM. This CDR3 is CASSSGSEQYF. In nucleotides, the CDR3 is TGTGCCAGCAGCTCGGGGAGCGAGCAGTACTTC.